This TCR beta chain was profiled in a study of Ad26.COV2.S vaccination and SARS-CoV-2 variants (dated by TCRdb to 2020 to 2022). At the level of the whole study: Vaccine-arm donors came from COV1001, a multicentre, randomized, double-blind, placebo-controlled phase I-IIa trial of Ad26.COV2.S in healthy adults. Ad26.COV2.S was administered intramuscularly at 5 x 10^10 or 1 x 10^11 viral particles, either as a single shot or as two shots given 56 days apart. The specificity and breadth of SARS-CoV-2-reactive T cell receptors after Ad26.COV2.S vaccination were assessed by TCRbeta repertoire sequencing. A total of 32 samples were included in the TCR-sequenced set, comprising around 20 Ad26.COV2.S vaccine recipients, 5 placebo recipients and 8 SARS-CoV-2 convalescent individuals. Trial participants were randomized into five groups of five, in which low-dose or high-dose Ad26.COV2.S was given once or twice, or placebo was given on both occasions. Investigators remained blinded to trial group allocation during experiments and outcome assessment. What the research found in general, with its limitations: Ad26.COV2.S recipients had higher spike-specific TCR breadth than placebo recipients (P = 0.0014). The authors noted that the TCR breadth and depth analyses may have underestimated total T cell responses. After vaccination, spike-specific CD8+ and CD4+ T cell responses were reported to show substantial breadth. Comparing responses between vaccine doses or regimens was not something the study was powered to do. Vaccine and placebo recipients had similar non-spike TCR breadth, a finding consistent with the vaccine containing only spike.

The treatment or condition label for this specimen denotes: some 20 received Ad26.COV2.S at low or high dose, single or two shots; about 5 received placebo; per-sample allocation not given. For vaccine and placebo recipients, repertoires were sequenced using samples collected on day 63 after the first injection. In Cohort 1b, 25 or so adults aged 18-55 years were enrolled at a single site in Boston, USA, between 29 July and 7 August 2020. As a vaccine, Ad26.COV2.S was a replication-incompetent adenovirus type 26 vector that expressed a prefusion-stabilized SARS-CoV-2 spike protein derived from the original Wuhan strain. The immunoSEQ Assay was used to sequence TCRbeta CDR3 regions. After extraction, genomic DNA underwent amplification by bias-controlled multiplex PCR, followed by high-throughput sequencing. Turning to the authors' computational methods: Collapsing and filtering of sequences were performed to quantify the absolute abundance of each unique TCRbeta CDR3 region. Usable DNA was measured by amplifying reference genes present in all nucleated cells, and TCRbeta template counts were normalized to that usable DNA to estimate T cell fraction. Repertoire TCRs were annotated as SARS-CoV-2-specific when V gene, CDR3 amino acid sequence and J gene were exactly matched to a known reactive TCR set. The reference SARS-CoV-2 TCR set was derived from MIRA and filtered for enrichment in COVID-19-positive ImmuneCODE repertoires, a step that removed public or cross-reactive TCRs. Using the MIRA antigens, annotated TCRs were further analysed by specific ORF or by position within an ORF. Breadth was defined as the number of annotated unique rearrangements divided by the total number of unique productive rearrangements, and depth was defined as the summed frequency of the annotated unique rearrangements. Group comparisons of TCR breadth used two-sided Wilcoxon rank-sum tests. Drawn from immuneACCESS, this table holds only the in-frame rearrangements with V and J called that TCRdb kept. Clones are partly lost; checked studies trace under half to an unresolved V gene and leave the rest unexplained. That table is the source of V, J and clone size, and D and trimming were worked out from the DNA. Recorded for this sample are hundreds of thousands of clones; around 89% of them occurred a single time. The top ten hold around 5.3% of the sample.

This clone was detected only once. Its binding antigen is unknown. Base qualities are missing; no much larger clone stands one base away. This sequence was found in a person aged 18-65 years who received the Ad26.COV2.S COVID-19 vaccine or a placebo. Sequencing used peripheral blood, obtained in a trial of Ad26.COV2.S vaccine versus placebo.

Here the CDR3 is given as CASSLAGTGEGQETQYF. The nucleotides read TGCGCCAGCAGCTTGGCCGGCACGGGAGAGGGACAAGAGACCCAGTACTTC. The sequence links TRBV5-1 to TRBJ2-5; the D gene is perhaps TRBD2, on 6 matching bases. CDR3 length: 17 amino acids, cysteine to phenylalanine. The only DNA kept is the CDR3, 51 bases in frame from the first base. Based on the germline V gene, the CDR1 and CDR2 sequences are SGHRS and YFSETQ. V gives up 0 bases and J gives up 2 bases, and the segment between their germline ends measures 17 bases.